Presented here are 2 T cell receptor beta chains from one specimen sequenced in a study of neoadjuvant nivolumab and ipilimumab in lung cancer. Method: immunoSEQ multiplex PCR; TCRdb's copy keeps in-frame clones and lacks some. The sample lists several hundred clones, roughly nine tenths occurring once. Here the sequenced sample was tumor tissue, taken before neoadjuvant nivolumab, alone or with ipilimumab. The receptor source for this set is an adult with non-small cell lung cancer.

The rearrangement uses TRBV11-3 and TRBJ2-3, with 7 positions matching TRBD2. J gave up 2 bases and V 3 bases, and 11 bases lay outside the gene matches. CDR3 size: 17 residues. The germline V gene has CDR1 SGHNT and CDR2 YENEEA. The CDR3 DNA reads TGTGCCAGCAGCTTTGGACGGGACTATGGGCTCACAGATACGCAGTATTTT. This encodes CASSFGRDYGLTDTQYF.

This clone rates as hyperexpanded (1% or more). The sample has other DNA sequences that encode this CDR3 too. This rearrangement joins TRBV7-3 to TRBJ1-1, with unresolved D. In germline, CDR1 is SGHTA, CDR2 FQGTGA. This CDR3 has 12 residues. Trimming took off 7 bases at V and 7 bases at J, with 13 bases between the two ends. The CDR3 reads CASNTDTIEAFF. CDR3 sequence (DNA): TGTGCCAGCAACACTGACACAATTGAAGCTTTCTTT. Supplemented by reference TRBV7-3 and TRBJ1-1, the full variable domain reads GAGVSQTPSNKVTEKGKYVELRCDPISGHTALYWYRQSLGQGPEFLIYFQGTGAADDSGLPNDRFFAVRPEGSVSTLKIQRTERGDSAVYLCASNTDTIEAFFGQGTRLTVV.